Below are 22 T cell receptor beta chains sequenced from a single sample in a study of identical twins. TCRdb itself ran the 5' RACE reads through MiXCR, one entry per CDR3 protein. This table holds 700,000 to 950,000 distinct CDR3 sequences, over 9% found once. These records were also assigned to another study, of yellow fever vaccine responses in identical twins.

Material for sequencing was PBMCs. The receptor set was obtained from a young woman in good health.

For the CDR3, the DNA is TGTGCCAGCAGCTTAGATGACGGGGTTCGCGCTTTCTTT. As protein: CASSLDDGVRAFF. The V and J genes are TRBV7-9 and TRBJ1-1; D call uncertain. Germline CDR1 reads SEHNR; CDR2 reads FQNEAQ (reference sequence). The CDR3 has 13 amino acids. Trimming took 1 base from V and 11 from J, leaving 14 bases between them.

This chain uses TRBV15 with TRBJ2-1; perhaps TRBD2 as D (6 bases). The CDR3 consists of 16 residues. Germline CDR1 and CDR2: LNHNV and YYDKDF (reference sequence). V shed 0 bases and J shed 3 bases, with 12 bases lying between them. In DNA, the CDR3 is TGTGCCACCAGCAGAGACCCCTTCGGGGGCTACAATGAGCAGTTCTTC. Amino acid sequence: CATSRDPFGGYNEQFF. The whole variable domain, filled in from reference TRBV15 and TRBJ2-1, reads DAMVIQNPRYQVTQFGKPVTLSCSQTLNHNVMYWYQQKSSQAPKLLFHYYDKDFNNEADTPDNFQSRRPNTSFCFLDIRSPGLGDTAMYLCATSRDPFGGYNEQFFGPGTRLTVL.

The chain has TRBV11-3 and TRBJ2-1, with TRBD2 as a possible D gene (5 bases). V gave up 6 bases and J gave up 5 bases, with 20 bases separating them. The CDR3 is made up of 16 amino acids. Germline loops: CDR1 SGHNT, CDR2 YENEEA. The CDR3 region is CASRRHGENLNNEQFF. CDR3 bases: TGTGCCAGCAGACGACACGGGGAAAACCTGAACAATGAGCAGTTCTTC.

This clonotype came up many times. The chain joins TRBV20-1 to TRBJ2-2; the match to TRBD1 covers 9 bases. CDR3 size: 17 residues. V dropped 3 bases and J dropped 6; count of bases not matched to a gene: 14. Germline V CDR1 and CDR2: DFQATT, SNEGSKA (reference sequence). The CDR3 nucleotides are TGCAGTGCTAGGCCAATTCCGGGACAGGGTGTATCCGGGGAGCTGTTTTTT. It yields the protein CSARPIPGQGVSGELFF.

CDR3 nucleotide sequence: TGTGCCACCAGTGATTCAGGATTTCCCTCCTACAATGAGCAGTTCTTC. Amino acid sequence: CATSDSGFPSYNEQFF. This chain links TRBV24-1 with TRBJ2-1; no reliable D call. The CDR3 totals 16 residues. Germline V gene sequence: CDR1 KGHDR, CDR2 SFDVKD. Trimming cost V 2 bases and J 0 bases, with 10 bases left between them.

This clonotype showed up just a few times. This chain links TRBV9 with TRBJ2-1; TRBD2 matches at 9 bases. The CDR3 loop spans 15 amino acids. The J segment lost 8 bases and the V segment lost 3 bases, leaving 9 bases of the junction unmatched. CDR1 is SGDLS, CDR2 YYNGEE, per germline. Here the CDR3 reads CASSALAGGPYEQFF. The CDR3 coding sequence is TGTGCCAGCAGCGCACTGGCGGGAGGGCCCTATGAGCAGTTCTTC. Together with reference TRBV9 and TRBJ2-1, the CDR3 gives the full variable domain: DSGVTQTPKHLITATGQRVTLRCSPRSGDLSVYWYQQSLDQGLQFLIQYYNGEERAKGNILERFSAQQFPDLHSELNLSSLELGDSALYFCASSALAGGPYEQFFGPGTRLTVL.

The table lists this clonotype with a few counts. The rearrangement links TRBV20-1 to TRBJ2-3; 10 nucleotides line up with TRBD2. Germline V gene sequence: CDR1 DFQATT, CDR2 SNEGSKA (reference sequence). CDR3 length: 18 amino acids. Trimming removed 0 bases from V and 6 bases from J; junction bases left unmatched: 15. The CDR3 reads CSARDGLAGALWGDTQYF. CDR3 DNA sequence: TGCAGTGCTAGAGATGGCCTAGCGGGAGCATTGTGGGGGGATACGCAGTATTTT.

This clonotype came up a few times. V and J are TRBV12-3 or TRBV12-4 and TRBJ2-2; D not resolved. V lost 3 bases to trimming and J lost 8 bases, with 7 bases between them. CDR3 length equals 12 residues. The CDR3 is CASSFSHGELFF. The CDR3 DNA reads as TGTGCCAGCAGTTTTTCCCATGGGGAGCTGTTTTTT.

In its sample, this clonotype was seen many times. This sequence joins TRBV5-1 and TRBJ2-3; D is ambiguous. The germline gives CDR1 SGHRS, CDR2 YFSETQ. The CDR3 totals 14 residues. V lost 0 bases and J lost 2, with 7 bases in between. DNA of the CDR3: TGCGCCAGCAGCTTGGAATGGGACACAGATACGCAGTATTTT. Translation: CASSLEWDTDTQYF.

This clonotype was recorded at least ten times. The V gene is TRBV20-1, the J gene TRBJ2-2, with a weak D call TRBD2 (5 bases). The germline V and J ends were trimmed by 2 bases and 1 base, with 11 bases remaining between them. Germline V gene lookup returns CDR1 DFQATT and CDR2 SNEGSKA (reference sequence). The CDR3 has 15 amino acids. This chain's CDR3 is CSARPLGRNTGELFF. The CDR3 DNA follows: TGCAGTGCTAGACCTCTTGGGAGGAACACCGGGGAGCTGTTTTTT.

This clonotype was counted at least ten times. V and J are TRBV2 and TRBJ1-5, with D possibly matching TRBD1 (5 bases). CDR3 length equals 12 residues. The germline V gene encodes CDR1 SNHLY and CDR2 FYNNEI. V gave up 6 bases and J gave up 4 bases, with 7 bases separating them. CDR3 in DNA: TGTGCCAGCAGAGGGGAAAATCAGCCCCAGCATTTT. Its protein product is CASRGENQPQHF.

In its sample, this clonotype was seen many times. This chain's CDR3 is CAITSATGRIEAFF. The CDR3 coding sequence is TGTGCCATCACCAGCGCCACAGGGAGAATCGAAGCTTTCTTT. The chain combines TRBV10-3 with TRBJ1-1; a weak D match, TRBD1 (6 bases). This CDR3 is built from 14 residues. CDR1 and CDR2 (germline): ENHRY, SYGVKD. V gave up 7 bases and J gave up 8 bases, with 20 bases separating them.

This clonotype was picked up a small number of times. This chain joins TRBV12-3 or TRBV12-4 and TRBJ1-1, with 8 nucleotides matching TRBD1. The CDR3 has 15 residues. J was trimmed by 3 bases and V by 7 bases; bases with no gene match: 10. The CDR3 region is CASTWTGYLDTEAFF. CDR3 DNA sequence: TGTGCCAGCACCTGGACAGGGTATTTGGACACTGAAGCTTTCTTT.

This clonotype was seen at least ten times. The CDR3 DNA sequence: TGTGCCAGCAGCAAAGCGCTTTTGAGAAGCTCCTGGGAGACCCAGTACTTC. The encoded protein is CASSKALLRSSWETQYF. V gene TRBV21-1 combines with J gene TRBJ2-5. TRBV21-1 is assigned pseudogene status. This CDR3 region has 17 residues.

The rearrangement uses TRBV9 and TRBJ2-7; possible D gene TRBD2, 5 bases. The V and J ends lost 2 bases and 0 bases respectively, with 9 bases between them. Germline V gene sequence: CDR1 SGDLS, CDR2 YYNGEE. The CDR3 consists of 14 residues. The CDR3 spells CASSVMRASYEQYF. The CDR3 DNA reads as TGTGCCAGCAGCGTCATGAGGGCCTCCTACGAGCAGTACTTC. Complete variable domain (other parts from reference TRBV9 and TRBJ2-7): DSGVTQTPKHLITATGQRVTLRCSPRSGDLSVYWYQQSLDQGLQFLIQYYNGEERAKGNILERFSAQQFPDLHSELNLSSLELGDSALYFCASSVMRASYEQYFGPGTRLTVT.

This clonotype was observed many times. V usage is TRBV15 and J usage is TRBJ2-1; D gene uncertain. V lost 1 base, J lost 9 bases, and 4 bases lay in between. This CDR3 contains 11 residues. Per the germline V gene, CDR1 is LNHNV and CDR2 is YYDKDF (reference sequence). For the CDR3, the DNA is TGTGCCACCAGCAGAGTTGGTGAGCAGTTCTTC. Translating gives CATSRVGEQFF.

A few counts support this clonotype. The chain carries TRBV4-1 and TRBJ2-5, with D unclear. Germline V gives CDR1 MGHRA, CDR2 YSYEKL. Trimming removed 4 bases from V and 1 base from J, with 10 bases in between. CDR3 length: 14 amino acids. In DNA, the CDR3 is TGCGCCAGCAGCCTCTCCGAGATCCAAGAGACCCAGTACTTC. Translated, it gives CASSLSEIQETQYF.

This chain links TRBV12-3 or TRBV12-4 with TRBJ2-5; 7 nucleotides agree with TRBD2. The CDR3 totals 18 residues. Trimming cost V 5 bases and J 0 bases; bases outside gene matches: 15. In DNA form, the CDR3 reads TGTGCCAGCAGTCCCACCCTTCCGCGGGGGAGGTACCAAGAGACCCAGTACTTC. The encoded protein is CASSPTLPRGRYQETQYF.

This clonotype was picked up a small number of times. The rearrangement uses TRBV4-2 and TRBJ2-1; the D gene is possibly TRBD1 (6 bases). This CDR3 comprises 18 residues. The V end was cut by 1 base, the J end by 0 bases, with 16 bases between. Germline V gene data show CDR1 as LGHNA and CDR2 as YNFKEQ. The CDR3 bases are TGTGCCAGCAGCCAAGTAGGTCAGGGGAGTATCTCCTACAATGAGCAGTTCTTC. Translation gives CASSQVGQGSISYNEQFF.

This clonotype was seen ten or more times. The V and J genes are TRBV25-1 and TRBJ2-5; D remains unclear. V gave up 3 bases and J gave up 2 bases, with 10 bases separating them. Germline values: CDR1 MGHDK, CDR2 SYGVNS. This CDR3 region has 14 residues. CDR3 sequence: CASSDRRPQETQYF. CDR3 coding DNA: TGTGCCAGCAGTGATCGGCGGCCACAAGAGACCCAGTACTTC.

The chain's CDR3 is CASSSLQGVEKLFF. The CDR3 region has the DNA TGTGCCAGCAGTTCCTTACAGGGCGTTGAAAAACTGTTTTTT. This chain links TRBV27 with TRBJ1-4; perhaps TRBD1 as D (6 bases). Trimming took 4 bases from V and 7 from J, leaving 13 bases between them. The CDR3 runs 14 residues. Germline V gene lookup returns CDR1 MNHEY and CDR2 SMNVEV (reference sequence).

CDR3 DNA: TGCAGCGTCCCCGGGGCGGGTAATGAAAAACTGTTTTTT. It yields the protein CSVPGAGNEKLFF. The chain is built from TRBV29-1 and TRBJ1-4; D is possibly TRBD1 (5 bases). The V and J ends lost 6 bases and 4 bases respectively, with 12 bases between them. Looked up from germline, CDR1 is SQVTM and CDR2 is ANQGSEA. The CDR3 runs to 13 residues.